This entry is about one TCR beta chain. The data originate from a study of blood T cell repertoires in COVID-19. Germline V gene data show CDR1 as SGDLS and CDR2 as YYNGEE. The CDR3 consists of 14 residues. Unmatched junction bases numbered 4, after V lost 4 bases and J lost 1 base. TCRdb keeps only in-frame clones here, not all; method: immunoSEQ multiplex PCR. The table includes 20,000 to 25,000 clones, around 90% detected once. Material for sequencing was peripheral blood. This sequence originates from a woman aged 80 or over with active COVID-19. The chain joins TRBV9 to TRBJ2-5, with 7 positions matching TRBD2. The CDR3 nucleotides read TGTGCCAGCAGCCTGCGGGGGATCCAAGAGACCCAGTACTTC. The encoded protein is CASSLRGIQETQYF. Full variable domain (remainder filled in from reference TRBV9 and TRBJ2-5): DSGVTQTPKHLITATGQRVTLRCSPRSGDLSVYWYQQSLDQGLQFLIQYYNGEERAKGNILERFSAQQFPDLHSELNLSSLELGDSALYFCASSLRGIQETQYFGPGTRLLVL.